The T cell receptor beta chain under discussion was sequenced for a study of control samples from healthy donors and cancer patients. The CDR3 sequence is 11 residues long. Produced via immunoSEQ multiplex PCR; TCRdb's table is partial and in-frame only. The sample gives some 200,000 clones, around 93% of which show up once; roughly 1.5% is in the top ten. The receptor comes from a man younger than 35 in good health. The sequenced sample consisted of blood. This rearrangement joins TRBV21-1 to TRBJ1-6; TRBD1, the table's D call, was not compared with the DNA. TRBV21-1 is marked as a pseudogene. CDR3 sequence reads: CASSIDIPLHF. The CDR3 bases are TGTGCCAGCAGCATCGACATTCCCCTCCACTTT.